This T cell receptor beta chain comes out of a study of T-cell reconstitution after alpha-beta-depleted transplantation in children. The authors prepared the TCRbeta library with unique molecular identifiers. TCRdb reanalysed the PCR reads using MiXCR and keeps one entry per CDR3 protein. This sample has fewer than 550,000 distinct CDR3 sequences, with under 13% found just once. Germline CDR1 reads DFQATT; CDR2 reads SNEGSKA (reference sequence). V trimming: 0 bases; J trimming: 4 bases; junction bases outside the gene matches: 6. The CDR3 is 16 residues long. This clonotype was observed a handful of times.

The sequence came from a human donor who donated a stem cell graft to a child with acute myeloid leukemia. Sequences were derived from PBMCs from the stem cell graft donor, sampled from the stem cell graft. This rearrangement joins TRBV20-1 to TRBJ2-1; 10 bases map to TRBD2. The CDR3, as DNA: TGCAGTGCTAGAGAGGTACTAGCGGGGAATTACAATGAGCAGTTCTTC. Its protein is CSAREVLAGNYNEQFF.